Given below is one TCR beta chain in context. CDR1 and CDR2 from the germline V gene are SNHLY and FYNNEI. V trimming: 6 bases; J trimming: 7 bases; junction bases outside the gene matches: 7. The CDR3 is made up of 13 amino acids. This entry belongs to a study of control samples from healthy donors and cancer patients. Assay: immunoSEQ multiplex PCR; the TCRdb copy retains only in-frame clones and omits some. The table records some 120,000 clones, around 90% of them present only once. V is TRBV2 and J is TRBJ2-5; 8 bases align to TRBD2. Specimen: blood. This TCR was recovered from a man between 18 and 35 years old in good health. The CDR3 here is CASRRGAEGTQYF. CDR3 coding DNA: TGTGCCAGCAGGCGGGGGGCGGAAGGGACCCAGTACTTC.